One sample yielded the 22 T cell receptor beta chains listed below, sequenced in a study of chemoradiotherapy in HPV16-positive cancers. Sequenced by immunoSEQ multiplex PCR; TCRdb stores in-frame clones only, minus some. The table lists about 15,000 clones, roughly three quarters of them singletons, with roughly 9.6% in the top ten. This specimen was collected from a patient who underwent chemoradiotherapy. All receptors derive from a human donor with HPV-associated anogenital cancer.

This clone was seen more than once but under ten times. The rearrangement links TRBV19 to TRBJ2-6; D unresolved. V was cut by 6 bases and J by 0 bases, with 6 bases left in between. The CDR3 has 14 residues. Germline V CDR1 and CDR2: LNHDA, SQIVND (reference sequence). CDR3 DNA sequence: TGTGCCAGTAGAGCTGGCTCTGGGGCCAACGTCCTGACTTTC. Translated, it gives CASRAGSGANVLTF. Full variable domain (missing parts from reference TRBV19 and TRBJ2-6): DGGITQSPKYLFRKEGQNVTLSCEQNLNHDAMYWYRQDPGQGLRLIYYSQIVNDFQKGDIAEGYSVSREKKESFPLTVTSAQKNPTAFYLCASRAGSGANVLTFGAGSRLTVL.

This rearrangement joins TRBV7-2 to TRBJ2-2, with unresolved D. Germline V lookup: CDR1 SGHTA, CDR2 FQGNSA. This CDR3 has 16 residues. Trimming cost V 5 bases and J 2 bases, with 15 bases left between them. CDR3: CASSLLRAGNTGELFF. CDR3 nucleotides: TGTGCCAGCAGCCTTCTTAGGGCCGGTAACACCGGGGAGCTGTTTTTT.

This chain connects TRBV13 to TRBJ1-6; D not resolved. The CDR3 length is 15 residues. V lost 6 bases, J lost 5 bases, and 14 bases lay in between. Germline V lookup: CDR1 PRHDT, CDR2 FYEKMQ (reference sequence). The CDR3 loop reads CASSTRVGDNSPLHF. The CDR3, as DNA: TGTGCCAGCAGTACTAGGGTGGGCGATAATTCACCCCTCCACTTT.

J is TRBJ2-1 and V is TRBV5-4, with 7 positions matching TRBD2. The junction had 9 bases not matched to a gene; V was cut back by 0 bases and J by 0 bases. Germline-derived CDR1 and CDR2 are SGHNT and YYREEE (reference sequence). The CDR3 runs 18 residues. This CDR3 reads CASSLGWERGPSYNEQFF. The CDR3 DNA reads TGTGCCAGCAGCTTGGGTTGGGAGCGGGGCCCCTCCTACAATGAGCAGTTCTTC.

CDR3 amino acids: CASSFFSGGVFYEQYF. Written as DNA, the CDR3 is TGTGCCAGCAGTTTCTTTAGCGGGGGGGTCTTCTACGAGCAGTACTTC. The rearrangement joins TRBV28 to TRBJ2-7, with 11 bases fitting TRBD2. V was clipped by 3 bases and J by 3 bases; unmatched bases: 7. The CDR3 length is 16 residues. The germline V gene encodes CDR1 MDHEN and CDR2 SYDVKM.

This chain links TRBV2 with TRBJ1-1; maybe TRBD1 (6 bases). V gave up 0 bases and J gave up 6 bases, with 11 bases separating them. The CDR3 runs 14 residues. Germline CDR1 SNHLY, CDR2 FYNNEI. CDR3 loop: CASSEAAGAAEAFF. CDR3 coding DNA: TGTGCCAGCAGTGAAGCGGCAGGGGCGGCTGAAGCTTTCTTT.

Written as DNA, the CDR3 is TGTGCCAGCAGCCTGGGACAGAATCTTTATGGCTACACCTTC. It is translated as CASSLGQNLYGYTF. V usage is TRBV7-2 and J usage is TRBJ1-2, with 7 nucleotides matching TRBD1. Germline loops: CDR1 SGHTA, CDR2 FQGNSA. V was pared by 5 bases and J by 5 bases, with 8 bases of the junction left unmatched. The CDR3 extends over 14 amino acids. Together with reference TRBV7-2 and TRBJ1-2, the CDR3 gives the full variable domain: GAGVSQSPSNKVTEKGKDVELRCDPISGHTALYWYRQSLGQGLEFLIYFQGNSAPDKSGLPSDRFSAERTGGSVSTLTIQRTQQEDSAVYLCASSLGQNLYGYTFGSGTRLTVV.

This chain joins TRBV4-1 and TRBJ2-1, with 11 bases fitting TRBD2. V was clipped by 0 bases and J by 2 bases; unmatched bases: 3. Germline CDR1 MGHRA, CDR2 YSYEKL. The CDR3 loop spans 17 amino acids. The CDR3 DNA sequence: TGCGCCAGCAGCCAAGACCTAGCGGGGGGACCCTACAATGAGCAGTTCTTC. Encoded protein: CASSQDLAGGPYNEQFF.

The chain links TRBV29-1 to TRBJ1-1; 7 nucleotides match TRBD1. In germline, CDR1 is SQVTM, CDR2 ANQGSEA. The CDR3 extends over 13 amino acids. The trim removed 4 bases at V and 4 bases at J, leaving 6 bases unmatched. The CDR3: CSVGEGAATEAFF. CDR3 in DNA: TGCAGCGTTGGTGAGGGGGCTGCCACTGAAGCTTTCTTT.

V and J are TRBV7-2 and TRBJ1-6; D remains ambiguous. V lost 1 base to trimming and J lost 5 bases, with 12 bases between them. Germline loops: CDR1 SGHTA, CDR2 FQGNSA. The CDR3 sequence is 16 residues long. CDR3 sequence reads: CASSLGSPGDNSPLHF. Written as DNA, the CDR3 is TGTGCCAGCAGCTTAGGTTCTCCGGGTGATAATTCACCCCTCCACTTT.

This clone was counted once. This chain uses TRBV28 with TRBJ1-4; D is uncertain. The length of the CDR3 is 16 residues. V was trimmed by 3 bases and J by 13 bases, leaving 24 bases between them. From germline, CDR1 is MDHEN and CDR2 SYDVKM. The CDR3 DNA follows: TGTGCCAGCAGTTTGTCCCCTTCATTGGAAGTGGTAAGACTGTTTTTT. It is translated as CASSLSPSLEVVRLFF.

The gene calls are TRBV9 and TRBJ1-6; D unclear. The CDR3 has 15 residues. With 0 bases removed from V and 7 bases from J, the gap between germline ends came to 11 bases. Per germline, CDR1 SGDLS and CDR2 YYNGEE. This CDR3 reads CASSVESGWNSPLHF. The CDR3 DNA follows: TGTGCCAGCAGCGTAGAGTCGGGGTGGAATTCACCCCTCCACTTT.

V usage is TRBV5-1 and J usage is TRBJ2-3, with 15 nucleotides matching TRBD2. Germline values: CDR1 SGHRS, CDR2 YFSETQ. The CDR3 consists of 17 residues. After removal of 6 bases from V and 2 bases from J, the junction contained 7 bases not matched to a gene. In DNA, the CDR3 is TGCGCCAGCAACCAGGGACTAGCGGGGGGTCTCACAGATACGCAGTATTTT. Its protein is CASNQGLAGGLTDTQYF.

V is TRBV5-6 and J is TRBJ1-1, with TRBD1 matching over 8 bases. CDR1 is SGHDT and CDR2 is YYEEEE in the germline V gene. V lost 5 bases, J lost 0 bases, and 9 bases stayed unmatched. This CDR3 is 16 amino acids long. The CDR3 nucleotides are TGTGCCAGCAGTCTGGGACAGGCTCTGATGAACACTGAAGCTTTCTTT. It specifies CASSLGQALMNTEAFF.

This sequence joins TRBV28 and TRBJ1-3; D gene ambiguous. Looked up from germline, CDR1 is MDHEN and CDR2 is SYDVKM. V was clipped by 6 bases and J by 1 base, with 10 bases between them. The CDR3 contains 14 residues. The CDR3 DNA sequence: TGTGCCAGCAGCGTTTGGGGTTCTGGAAACACCATATATTTT. This encodes CASSVWGSGNTIYF.

This chain connects TRBV28 to TRBJ2-3; tentative D call: TRBD2 (5 bases). The V end lost 3 bases, the J end lost 1 base, and 8 bases lay between the germline ends. The length of the CDR3 is 14 residues. Germline V lookup: CDR1 MDHEN, CDR2 SYDVKM. The CDR3 DNA sequence: TGTGCCAGCAGTTTGAGGGTCCGCACAGATACGCAGTATTTT. Residues: CASSLRVRTDTQYF.

This rearrangement joins TRBV28 to TRBJ2-7; TRBD1 aligns across 7 bases. CDR1 and CDR2 (germline): MDHEN, SYDVKM. With 7 bases clipped from V and 3 bases from J, the junction kept 9 bases outside the gene matches. The CDR3 sequence is 14 residues long. CDR3 bases: TGTGCCAGCAACCCTGACAGGGTGGGCTACGAGCAGTACTTC. This sequence encodes CASNPDRVGYEQYF.

The rearrangement uses TRBV7-6 and TRBJ1-5; no firm D call. V shed 0 bases and J shed 7 bases, with 7 bases lying between them. Germline CDR1 is SGHVS and CDR2 is FNYEAQ. The CDR3 covers 13 residues. The DNA for the CDR3 is TGTGCCAGCAGCTTAGCGCTTTGGCAGCCCCAGCATTTT. Its protein is CASSLALWQPQHF. The full variable domain, completed using reference TRBV7-6 and TRBJ1-5, is GAGVSQSPRYKVTKRGQDVALRCDPISGHVSLYWYRQALGQGPEFLTYFNYEAQQDKSGLPNDRFSAERPEGSISTLTIQRTEQRDSAMYRCASSLALWQPQHFGDGTRLSIL.

Only a few counts were recorded for this clone. V and J are TRBV6-1 and TRBJ1-4; D not resolved. Germline V gene lookup returns CDR1 MNHNS and CDR2 SASEGT. This CDR3 has 15 amino acids. V was clipped by 1 base and J by 5 bases, with 11 bases between them. The CDR3 spells CASSEGRRINEKLFF. In nucleotides, the CDR3 is TGTGCCAGCAGTGAAGGACGGCGAATAAATGAAAAACTGTTTTTT.

The gene calls are TRBV5-1 and TRBJ2-1; weak D call: TRBD1 (5 bases). The CDR3 length is 14 residues. Germline V gives CDR1 SGHRS, CDR2 YFSETQ. The V end was cut by 0 bases, the J end by 6 bases, with 10 bases between. CDR3 residues: CASSLAVGVNEQFF. In DNA form, the CDR3 reads TGCGCCAGCAGCTTGGCGGTAGGGGTCAATGAGCAGTTCTTC.

The rearrangement uses TRBV19 and TRBJ2-1; D is undetermined. Deletions cut 4 bases from V and 6 bases from J, with 7 bases between. There are 12 residues in the CDR3. The germline V gene has CDR1 LNHDA and CDR2 SQIVND (reference sequence). Written as DNA, the CDR3 is TGTGCCAGTAGTAGGGCTCGCAATGAGCAGTTCTTC. Protein: CASSRARNEQFF.

The J gene is TRBJ1-5, the V gene TRBV7-3; D might be TRBD1 (6 bases). Germline assignment: CDR1 SGHTA and CDR2 FQGTGA. The V gene lost 0 bases and the J gene lost 3 bases, with 12 bases spanning the gap. The CDR3 is 16 amino acids. CDR3 region: CASSLTHRVINQPQHF. The CDR3 coding sequence is TGTGCCAGCAGCTTAACGCACAGGGTCATCAATCAGCCCCAGCATTTT. The full variable domain, completed using reference TRBV7-3 and TRBJ1-5, is GAGVSQTPSNKVTEKGKYVELRCDPISGHTALYWYRQSLGQGPEFLIYFQGTGAADDSGLPNDRFFAVRPEGSVSTLKIQRTERGDSAVYLCASSLTHRVINQPQHFGDGTRLSIL.